The next 17 T cell receptor beta chains were all read from a single sample in a study of control samples from healthy donors and cancer patients. Produced via immunoSEQ multiplex PCR; TCRdb's table is partial and in-frame only. The sample lists about 93,000 clones; 88% were seen once. What was sequenced was blood. The receptors stem from a woman between 65 and 79 years old in good health.

This rearrangement joins TRBV9 to TRBJ1-1; D remains unclear. Trimming removed 4 bases from V and 1 base from J, with 11 bases in between. The CDR3 sequence is 14 residues long. Germline values: CDR1 SGDLS, CDR2 YYNGEE. This chain's CDR3 is CASSLLPENTEAFF. CDR3 DNA sequence: TGTGCCAGCAGCCTTCTTCCAGAGAACACTGAAGCTTTCTTT.

The V and J genes are TRBV6-5 and TRBJ1-2, with unresolved D. V gave up 0 bases and J gave up 8 bases, with 16 bases separating them. The CDR3 length is 15 residues. CDR1 and CDR2 from the germline V gene are MNHEY and SVGAGI. CDR3 sequence: CASSYSAGPSGGYTF. Written as DNA, the CDR3 is TGTGCCAGCAGTTACTCGGCCGGCCCTTCGGGAGGCTACACCTTC.

This chain links TRBV28 with TRBJ1-1; 8 nucleotides align to TRBD1. The V gene's germline CDR1 is MDHEN and CDR2 SYDVKM. V lost 5 bases, J lost 6 bases, and 11 bases stayed unmatched. CDR3 length equals 15 residues. The CDR3 sequence: CASSTQGAGSAEAFF. The CDR3 bases are TGTGCCAGCAGTACGCAGGGGGCGGGATCGGCTGAAGCTTTCTTT.

This clone has a single count. The V call is TRBV30, the J call TRBJ2-7, with 7 bases fitting TRBD1. From germline, CDR1 is GTSNPN and CDR2 SVGIG (reference sequence). This CDR3 region has 12 residues. J gave up 6 bases and V 3 bases, and 5 bases lay outside the gene matches. DNA for the CDR3: TGTGCCTGGAGCAGACAGGGTGGCGAGCAGTACTTC. It yields the protein CAWSRQGGEQYF.

The chain combines TRBV5-5 with TRBJ1-3, with D perhaps matching TRBD1 (5 bases). CDR3 size: 16 residues. Germline values: CDR1 SGHKS, CDR2 YYEKEE (reference sequence). V was cut by 3 bases and J by 4 bases, with 17 bases left in between. As DNA, the CDR3 is TGTGCCAGCAGCTCGTCCGTGGGGGAGGTGGGAAACACCATATATTTT. Translation: CASSSSVGEVGNTIYF. Using reference TRBV5-5 and TRBJ1-3 for the parts outside the CDR3, the full variable domain is DAGVTQSPTHLIKTRGQQVTLRCSPISGHKSVSWYQQVLGQGPQFIFQYYEKEERGRGNFPDRFSARQFPNYSSELNVNALLLGDSALYLCASSSSVGEVGNTIYFGEGSWLTVV.

V usage is TRBV6-6 and J usage is TRBJ1-4; tentatively, D is TRBD1 (5 bases). The CDR3 sequence is 13 residues long. The germline V gene encodes CDR1 MNHNY and CDR2 SVGAGI (reference sequence). V gave up 5 bases and J gave up 6 bases, with 10 bases separating them. CDR3 bases: TGTGCCAGCAGTGGGGGGGGGTATGAAAAACTGTTTTTT. Translation: CASSGGGYEKLFF.

The chain has TRBV27 and TRBJ1-1; 7 bases are a match to TRBD1. Germline V gene lookup returns CDR1 MNHEY and CDR2 SMNVEV (reference sequence). V shed 2 bases and J 5 bases; nucleotides not matched to a gene: 5. The CDR3 contains 14 residues. CDR3 sequence (DNA): TGTGCCAGCAGTTTAAAGGGGGCCCTGACTGAAGCTTTCTTT. As protein: CASSLKGALTEAFF.

This chain connects TRBV7-9 to TRBJ2-1, with TRBD2 identical over 7 bases. The germline V gene has CDR1 SEHNR and CDR2 FQNEAQ (reference sequence). V shed 3 bases, J shed 0 bases, and the junction held 11 bases outside the gene matches. The CDR3 has 18 residues. CDR3 in amino acids: CASSFFGGGFGSYNEQFF. The CDR3 nucleotides are TGTGCCAGCAGCTTCTTTGGCGGGGGTTTCGGCTCCTACAATGAGCAGTTCTTC.

The chain has TRBV2 and TRBJ1-2; D gene uncertain. The CDR3 contains 16 residues. Germline CDR1 reads SNHLY; CDR2 reads FYNNEI. Trimming pared 2 bases from V and 4 bases from J, leaving 17 bases between. In DNA, the CDR3 is TGTGCCAGCAGTGAAACCCCGGGTAGTAGGTTCTATGGCTACACCTTC. It encodes CASSETPGSRFYGYTF.

The chain is built from TRBV6-6 and TRBJ1-1, with 7 bases aligning to TRBD1. The CDR3 totals 14 residues. CDR1 and CDR2 from the germline V gene are MNHNY and SVGAGI (reference sequence). J lost 5 bases, V lost 5 bases, and 8 bases had no gene match. The CDR3, as DNA: TGTGCCAGCAGTGCAGGGGGTGAGGGAACTGAAGCTTTCTTT. It encodes CASSAGGEGTEAFF.

J is TRBJ1-1 and V is TRBV9; D unclear. Germline V gives CDR1 SGDLS, CDR2 YYNGEE. V was pared by 2 bases and J by 0 bases, with 14 bases between. This CDR3 region has 16 residues. The CDR3 region is CASSVSATLLNTEAFF. The CDR3 nucleotides read TGTGCCAGCAGCGTCTCAGCGACCCTCTTGAACACTGAAGCTTTCTTT.

The V gene is TRBV6-5, the J gene TRBJ1-6, with a tentative D call TRBD1 (5 bases). This CDR3 is 14 amino acids long. V was shortened by 6 bases and J by 9 bases, with 15 bases between the two germline ends. From germline, CDR1 is MNHEY and CDR2 SVGAGI. Here the CDR3 reads CASRIGRGLSPLHF. Here the CDR3 DNA reads TGTGCCAGCAGAATCGGACGGGGACTTTCACCCCTCCACTTT.

The chain links TRBV3-1 (or the pseudogene TRBV3-2) to TRBJ2-3; the D is unclear. This CDR3 has 15 residues. Germline loops: CDR1 LGHDT, CDR2 YNNKEL (reference sequence). Trimming removed 5 bases from V and 0 bases from J, with 12 bases in between. Written as DNA, the CDR3 is TGTGCCAGCAGCTCCACGACCTATAGCACAGATACGCAGTATTTT. Translated: CASSSTTYSTDTQYF.

This clone showed up just a few times. The rearrangement joins TRBV6-5 to TRBJ2-1; 13 bases match TRBD2. This CDR3 has 15 amino acids. J was trimmed by 8 bases and V by 8 bases; bases with no gene match: 9. Germline values: CDR1 MNHEY, CDR2 SVGAGI. CDR3 in DNA: TGTGCCAGCCAACCGGGACTAGCGGGGATGTATGAGCAGTTCTTC. It encodes CASQPGLAGMYEQFF.

This clone was observed once. J is TRBJ1-2 and V is TRBV6-5; D is possibly TRBD1 (6 bases). Trimming took off 8 bases at V and 3 bases at J, with 19 bases between the two ends. There are 15 residues in the CDR3. The germline gives CDR1 MNHEY, CDR2 SVGAGI. CDR3 bases: TGTGCCAGCCTCCGGGACAACCCACTGGACTATGGCTACACCTTC. It yields the protein CASLRDNPLDYGYTF.

The chain joins TRBV30 to TRBJ1-2; D might be TRBD1 (6 bases). CDR3 size: 15 residues. Germline-derived CDR1 and CDR2 are GTSNPN and SVGIG (reference sequence). V lost 8 bases and J 0 bases, leaving 19 bases between the germline ends. CDR3 in amino acids: CASGTGTTSNYGYTF. The CDR3 DNA reads TGTGCCAGCGGTACGGGGACAACTTCTAACTATGGCTACACCTTC.

This clone was seen a few times. The V and J genes are TRBV30 and TRBJ1-4; the match to TRBD1 covers 9 bases. V shed 5 bases and J 2 bases; nucleotides not matched to a gene: 0. From germline, CDR1 is GTSNPN and CDR2 SVGIG (reference sequence). The CDR3 totals 13 residues. CDR3 DNA sequence: TGTGCCTGGGGGACAGGGACTAATGAAAAACTGTTTTTT. Translated, it gives CAWGTGTNEKLFF.